The entry that follows covers one T cell receptor (beta chain) sequence. After removal of 3 bases from V and 6 bases from J, the junction contained 5 bases not matched to a gene. The CDR3 contains 13 residues. The germline V gene encodes CDR1 SQVTM and CDR2 ANQGSEA. These data are taken from a study of shared clonotypes between healthy human individuals. Template for every sorted-subset replicate PCR totaled about 0.2 ug DNA, approximately 30,000 T cell genomes. The data were produced by immunoSEQ multiplex PCR, yet TCRdb's version contains in-frame clones alone and is incomplete. The sample has over a million clones, about four fifths seen once.

J is TRBJ2-7 and V is TRBV29-1, with 10 nucleotides matching TRBD2. Sequencing was carried out using memory CD4+ T cells from PBMCs. As to subset: CD45RA-negative fraction. The sequence was obtained from a man between 18 and 35 years old in good health. Some clones in this sample may be carry-over from other donors' samples. The CDR3 coding sequence is TGCAGCGTTGACCTAGCGGGAGAAAGCGAGCAGTACTTC. Its translation is CSVDLAGESEQYF.